This T cell receptor beta chain was sequenced during a study of CD8 T cells in ankylosing spondylitis. Using its own MiXCR run on the 5' RACE reads, TCRdb lists one record per CDR3 protein. The data show fewer than 550,000 distinct CDR3 sequences, 5.3% seen once. Many counts were recorded for this clonotype. Its antigen is still unknown. General study points: Characteristic of ankylosing spondylitis blood, it appeared, was a TCR beta motif comprising about eight highly homologous variants.

Trimming stripped 5 bases from V and 11 bases from J, with 24 bases between. The length of the CDR3 is 15 residues. The clonotype was recovered from a male donor with ankylosing spondylitis. The sequencing sample was made of blood, either unsorted or a sorted T cell fraction (not recorded which). The chain couples TRBV12-3 or TRBV12-4 to TRBJ1-1, with D maybe TRBD1 (5 bases). The CDR3 coding sequence is TGTGCCAGCAGTGCCCAAAGGGACGGTTTTGGGAGGGCTTTCTTT. Encoded protein: CASSAQRDGFGRAFF.